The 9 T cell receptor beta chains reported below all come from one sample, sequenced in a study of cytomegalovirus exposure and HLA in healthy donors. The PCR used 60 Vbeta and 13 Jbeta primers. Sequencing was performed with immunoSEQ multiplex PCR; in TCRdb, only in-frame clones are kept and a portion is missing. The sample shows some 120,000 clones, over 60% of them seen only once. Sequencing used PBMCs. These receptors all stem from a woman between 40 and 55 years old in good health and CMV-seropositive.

As DNA, the CDR3 is TGTGCCAGCAGTCCGGGACAGGGCTACACCGGGGAGCTGTTTTTT. Encoded protein: CASSPGQGYTGELFF. This rearrangement joins TRBV6-4 to TRBJ2-2, with TRBD1 matching over 9 bases. CDR1 is MRHNA and CDR2 is SNTAGT in the germline V gene. Trimming at V came to 5 bases and at J to 3 bases, leaving 4 bases not matched to a gene. The CDR3 length is 15 residues.

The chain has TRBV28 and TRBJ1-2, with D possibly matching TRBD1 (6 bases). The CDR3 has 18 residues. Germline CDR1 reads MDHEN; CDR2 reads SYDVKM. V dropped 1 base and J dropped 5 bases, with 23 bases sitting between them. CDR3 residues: CASSLSGGRESKRYGYTF. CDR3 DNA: TGTGCCAGCAGTTTATCGGGGGGCCGAGAATCCAAACGGTATGGCTACACCTTC.

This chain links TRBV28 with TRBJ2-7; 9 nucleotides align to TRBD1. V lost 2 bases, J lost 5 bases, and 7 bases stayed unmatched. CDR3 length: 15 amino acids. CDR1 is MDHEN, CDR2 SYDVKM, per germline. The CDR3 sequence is CASSLLGQGTDEQYF. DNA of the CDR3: TGTGCCAGCAGTTTACTGGGACAGGGAACGGACGAGCAGTACTTC. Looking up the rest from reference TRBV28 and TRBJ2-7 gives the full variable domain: DVKVTQSSRYLVKRTGEKVFLECVQDMDHENMFWYRQDPGLGLRLIYFSYDVKMKEKGDIPEGYSVSREKKERFSLILESASTNQTSMYLCASSLLGQGTDEQYFGPGTRLTVT.

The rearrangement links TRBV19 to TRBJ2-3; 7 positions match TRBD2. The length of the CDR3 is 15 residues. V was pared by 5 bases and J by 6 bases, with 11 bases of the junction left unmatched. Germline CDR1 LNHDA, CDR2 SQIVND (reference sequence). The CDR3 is CASSPSGPKQDTQYF. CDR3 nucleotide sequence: TGTGCCAGTAGTCCTAGCGGTCCAAAACAGGATACGCAGTATTTT.

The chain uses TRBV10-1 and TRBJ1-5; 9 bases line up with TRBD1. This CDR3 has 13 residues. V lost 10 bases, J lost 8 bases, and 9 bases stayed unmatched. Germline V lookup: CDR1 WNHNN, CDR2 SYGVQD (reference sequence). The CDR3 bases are TGCGCCACCACGAACAGGGGGCAGGAGCCCCAGCATTTT. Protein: CATTNRGQEPQHF.

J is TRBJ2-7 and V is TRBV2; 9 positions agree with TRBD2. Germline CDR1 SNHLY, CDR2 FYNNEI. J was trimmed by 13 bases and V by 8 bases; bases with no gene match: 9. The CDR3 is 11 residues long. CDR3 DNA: TGTGCCAGCGGATGGAGCGGGACTAGCTACTTC. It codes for CASGWSGTSYF.

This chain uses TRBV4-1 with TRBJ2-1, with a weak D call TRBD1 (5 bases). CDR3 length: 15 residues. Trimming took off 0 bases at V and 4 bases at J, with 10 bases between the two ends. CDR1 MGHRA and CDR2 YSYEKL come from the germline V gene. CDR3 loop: CASSQDRQIYNEQFF. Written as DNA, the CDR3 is TGCGCCAGCAGCCAAGATCGACAGATTTACAATGAGCAGTTCTTC.

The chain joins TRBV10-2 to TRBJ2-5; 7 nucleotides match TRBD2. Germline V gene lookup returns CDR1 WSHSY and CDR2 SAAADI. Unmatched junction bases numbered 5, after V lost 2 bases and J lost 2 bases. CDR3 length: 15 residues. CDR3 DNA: TGCGCCAGCAGTGAGGAGGTCGGGAGGCAAGAGACCCAGTACTTC. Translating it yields CASSEEVGRQETQYF.

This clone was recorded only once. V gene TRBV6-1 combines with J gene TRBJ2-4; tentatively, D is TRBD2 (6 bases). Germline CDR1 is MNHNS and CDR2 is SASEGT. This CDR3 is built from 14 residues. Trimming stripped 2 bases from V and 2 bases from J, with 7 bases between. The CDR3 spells CASSERGTKNIQYF. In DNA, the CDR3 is TGTGCCAGCAGTGAACGGGGGACCAAAAACATTCAGTACTTC.